These 25 T cell receptor beta chains were all obtained from the same sample, sequenced in a study of T cells in women clearing cervical HPV infection. Sequencing was performed with immunoSEQ multiplex PCR; in TCRdb, only in-frame clones are kept and a portion is missing. This sample contains more than 40,000 clones. The sample consisted of blood buffy coat. All receptors come from a woman between 18 and 75 years old with a cervical HPV16 infection that either progressed to CIN3+ or cleared (not recorded which).

CDR3 sequence: CASKRQGAMNTEAFF. The covered CDR3 bases are TGTGCCAGTAAGAGACAGGGGGCTATGAACACTGAA. This chain uses TRBV19 with TRBJ1-1; 10 bases agree with TRBD1. The read stops 3 residues short of the end of the CDR3; the missing end is completed from the germline J gene. The CDR3 is 15 amino acids. In germline, CDR1 is LNHDA, CDR2 SQIVND (reference sequence). J lost 0 bases, V lost 7 bases, and 5 bases had no gene match.

The CDR3 sequence is CASSWGESPLHF. Partial CDR3 DNA: TGTGCCAGCAGCTGGGGGGAATCACCC. The chain uses TRBV5-4 and TRBJ1-6, with TRBD1 as a possible D gene (5 bases). From the germline J gene comes the end of the CDR3, since the read stops 3 residues before it. CDR1 SGHNT and CDR2 YYREEE come from the germline V gene (reference sequence). The CDR3 has 12 amino acids. With 3 bases removed from V and 10 bases from J, the gap between germline ends came to 8 bases. The variable domain in full, completed from reference TRBV5-4 and TRBJ1-6, reads ETGVTQSPTHLIKTRGQQVTLRCSSQSGHNTVSWYQQALGQGPQFIFQYYREEENGRGNFPPRFSGLQFPNYSSELNVNALELDDSALYLCASSWGESPLHFGNGTRLTVT.

Worth noting for this clone: The CDR3 end lies 3 residues beyond the end of the read and is filled in from the germline J gene. V gene TRBV7-2 combines with J gene TRBJ2-7; D remains unclear. CDR3 size: 15 residues. Between the trimmed V and J ends, which lost 4 bases and 0 bases, there was a span of 13 bases. Germline loops: CDR1 SGHTA, CDR2 FQGNSA. The CDR3 DNA, read in part, is TGTGCCAGCAGCTCCCGCGGAACCATCTCCTACGAG. Its translation: CASSSRGTISYE. In full, the CDR3 is CASSSRGTISYEQYF.

A remark on this clone: The read terminates 3 residues ahead of where the CDR3 ends, so the germline J gene completes it. J is TRBJ2-5 and V is TRBV7-8; 9 bases match TRBD1. V gave up 5 bases and J gave up 6 bases; unmatched junction bases: 16. This CDR3 is built from 17 residues. Germline V gives CDR1 SGHVS, CDR2 FQNEAQ. The sequenced CDR3 bases are TGTGCCAGCAGCAACCCATATCGGGCTGGACAGGGGCAGACC. Residues: CASSNPYRAGQGQT. The whole CDR3 sequence reads CASSNPYRAGQGQTQYF. Supplemented by reference TRBV7-8 and TRBJ2-5, the full variable domain reads GAGVSQSPRYKVAKRGQDVALRCDPISGHVSLFWYQQALGQGPEFLTYFQNEAQLDKSGLPSDRFFAERPEGSVSTLKIQRTQQEDSAVYLCASSNPYRAGQGQTQYFGPGTRLLVL.

About this clone itself: The read stops 3 residues short of the end of the CDR3; the missing end is completed from the germline J gene. This chain connects TRBV4-1 to TRBJ1-4; 7 bases align to TRBD1. CDR1 and CDR2 from the germline V gene are MGHRA and YSYEKL. This CDR3 contains 17 residues. V was clipped by 1 base and J by 4 bases; unmatched bases: 9. Here the CDR3 reads CASSQGGAYRGNEKLFF. CDR3 bases read: TGCGCCAGCAGCCAAGGAGGTGCCTACAGGGGTAATGAAAAA.

With respect to this clone: The read terminates 3 residues ahead of where the CDR3 ends, so the germline J gene completes it. The V call is TRBV7-9, the J call TRBJ1-5; D may be TRBD1 (5 bases). The CDR3 is 12 amino acids. The V gene's germline CDR1 is SEHNR and CDR2 FQNEAQ (reference sequence). The germline V and J ends were trimmed by 5 bases and 4 bases, with 6 bases remaining between them. CDR3 loop: CASSPGNQPQHF. CDR3 DNA (partial): TGTGCCAGCAGCCCAGGGAATCAGCCC.

Concerning this clone: The read falls 3 residues short of the CDR3 end, and the missing part is taken from the germline J gene. The chain combines TRBV5-5 with TRBJ2-7, with 9 bases identical to TRBD1. This CDR3 is built from 15 residues. Germline V gene sequence: CDR1 SGHKS, CDR2 YYEKEE (reference sequence). V lost 0 bases and J lost 3; bases outside the gene matches: 4. CDR3 in amino acids: CASSLDWDRVYEQYF. CDR3 bases read: TGTGCCAGCAGCTTGGATTGGGACAGGGTCTACGAG.

As regards this clone: The read ends 3 residues shy of where the CDR3 ends; the end is completed using the germline J gene. This chain joins TRBV30 and TRBJ1-5; 7 positions agree with TRBD1. V lost 5 bases, J lost 7 bases, and 8 bases stayed unmatched. Germline V gene sequence: CDR1 GTSNPN, CDR2 SVGIG (reference sequence). The CDR3 is 13 amino acids. CDR3 DNA, as far as it was read: TGTGCCTGGGACGAAAAGGGGGCCCAGCCC. Amino acid sequence: CAWDEKGAQP. The whole CDR3 is CAWDEKGAQPQHF.

As regards this clone: The read ends 3 residues early relative to the CDR3; the germline J gene fills the gap. The chain carries TRBV7-9 and TRBJ2-7, with TRBD2 matching over 9 bases. The length of the CDR3 is 14 residues. With V trimmed by 3 bases and J by 2 bases, 2 bases remained unmatched. Germline V CDR1 and CDR2: SEHNR, FQNEAQ (reference sequence). The CDR3 DNA, read in part, is TGTGCCAGCAGCTTTAGCGGGAGTACCTACGAG. Its protein is CASSFSGSTYE. The full CDR3 protein is CASSFSGSTYEQYF. The variable domain in full, with the rest retrieved from reference TRBV7-9 and TRBJ2-7, is DTGVSQNPRHKITKRGQNVTFRCDPISEHNRLYWYRQTLGQGPEFLTYFQNEAQLEKSRLLSDRFSAERPKGSFSTLEIQRTEQGDSAMYLCASSFSGSTYEQYFGPGTRLTVT.

A note on this clone: The read comes to an end 3 residues before the CDR3 does, leaving the germline J gene to fill in the end. This chain connects TRBV5-6 to TRBJ2-5; D uncertain. V gave up 0 bases and J gave up 1 base, with 4 bases separating them. This CDR3 region has 13 residues. Germline V CDR1 and CDR2: SGHDT, YYEEEE. CDR3 amino acids: CASSLGAQETQYF. CDR3 bases read: TGTGCCAGCAGCTTGGGGGCCCAAGAGACC.

Concerning this clone itself: The read stops 3 residues short of the end of the CDR3; the missing end is completed from the germline J gene. The V call is TRBV5-4, the J call TRBJ2-2; D ambiguous. The CDR3 length is 15 residues. V was clipped by 2 bases and J by 0 bases, with 8 bases between them. Germline values: CDR1 SGHNT, CDR2 YYREEE (reference sequence). The CDR3 DNA, read in part, is TGTGCCAGCAGCTTTGTCAACTCGAACACCGGGGAG. This gives the protein CASSFVNSNTGE. The CDR3 as a whole reads CASSFVNSNTGELFF.

Remarks on this clone: The DNA ends 3 residues before the CDR3 does, and the rest of the CDR3 is filled in from the germline J gene. The chain recombines TRBV5-1 with TRBJ2-7, with 8 bases matching TRBD2. CDR1 is SGHRS and CDR2 is YFSETQ in the germline V gene. Losses at the gene ends were 0 bases for V and 1 base for J; bases not matched to a gene: 9. The CDR3 is made up of 17 amino acids. Incomplete CDR3 DNA: TGCGCCAGCAGCTTGGTTCCTTCGGGCGGGAGGTCCTACGAG. Protein sequence: CASSLVPSGGRSYE. The CDR3 in full is CASSLVPSGGRSYEQYF.

Concerning this clone: The observed sequence ends 3 residues before the CDR3 terminus, with the missing tail filled in from the germline J gene. The chain combines TRBV7-6 with TRBJ2-1; D remains unclear. CDR1 and CDR2 from the germline V gene are SGHVS and FNYEAQ. The CDR3 has 15 amino acids. Trimming took 5 bases from V and 0 from J, leaving 11 bases between them. The CDR3 sequence is CASSPHADSYNEQFF. The CDR3 DNA, read in part, is TGTGCCAGCAGCCCCCATGCGGACTCCTACAATGAG.

Comment on this clone: The CDR3 end falls 3 residues outside the read, so it is completed with the germline J gene. The rearrangement joins TRBV2 to TRBJ1-1; D is ambiguous. Germline CDR1 reads SNHLY; CDR2 reads FYNNEI. The CDR3 has 18 residues. The sequenced part of the CDR3 DNA is TGTGCCAGCAGTGAATGGGTCGGTTCGGGTGGTGTAATAAACCAA. It yields the protein CASSEWVGSGGVINQ. The entire CDR3 protein reads CASSEWVGSGGVINQAFF. Complete variable domain (other parts from reference TRBV2 and TRBJ1-1): EPEVTQTPSHQVTQMGQEVILRCVPISNHLYFYWYRQILGQKVEFLVSFYNNEISEKSEIFDDQFSVERPDGSNFTLKIRSTKLEDSAMYFCASSEWVGSGGVINQAFFGQGTRLTVV.

Of note for this clone: The read gets to within 3 residues of the CDR3 end, and the germline J gene fills in the rest. The V and J genes are TRBV23-1 and TRBJ1-1; 7 positions match TRBD1. TRBV23-1 is known as an ORF, though its function is uncertain. The length of the CDR3 is 18 residues. With V trimmed by 0 bases and J by 5 bases, 15 bases remained unmatched. CDR3 sequence: CASSQSKGARVSRTEAFF. The covered CDR3 bases are TGCGCCAGCAGTCAATCGAAGGGGGCCAGGGTTTCTAGGACTGAA.

On this clone: The read terminates 3 residues before the CDR3 end, so the remaining end is supplied by the germline J gene. The V call is TRBV11-2, the J call TRBJ1-1, with TRBD1 as a possible D gene (6 bases). V lost 5 bases, J lost 5 bases, and 18 bases lay in between. Germline V gives CDR1 SGHAT, CDR2 FQNNGV. The length of the CDR3 is 15 residues. This CDR3 is CASSPPGVGRTEAFF. CDR3 DNA, as far as it was read: TGTGCCAGCAGCCCACCAGGGGTAGGGAGAACTGAA. The whole variable domain, filled in from reference TRBV11-2 and TRBJ1-1, reads EAGVAQSPRYKIIEKRQSVAFWCNPISGHATLYWYQQILGQGPKLLIQFQNNGVVDDSQLPKDRFSAERLKGVDSTLKIQPAKLEDSAVYLCASSPPGVGRTEAFFGQGTRLTVV.

This clone is deemed medium-sized by its frequency. The DNA ends 3 residues before the CDR3 does, and the rest of the CDR3 is filled in from the germline J gene. The chain combines TRBV7-8 with TRBJ1-2; TRBD1 is a possible D gene (5 bases). Per germline, CDR1 SGHVS and CDR2 FQNEAQ. The CDR3 sequence is 15 residues long. Between the trimmed V and J ends, which lost 1 base and 0 bases, there was a span of 9 bases. The CDR3 reads CASSLGEQANYGYTF. CDR3 DNA (partial): TGTGCCAGCAGCTTAGGGGAACAGGCTAACTATGGC.

With respect to this clone: Coverage ceases 3 residues before the CDR3 finishes, and the germline J gene fills in the end. The chain employs TRBV29-1 and TRBJ2-7; D might be TRBD2 (6 bases). Germline V lookup: CDR1 SQVTM, CDR2 ANQGSEA. This CDR3 has 13 residues. V was trimmed by 5 bases and J by 5 bases, leaving 16 bases between them. The CDR3: CSVLGGETNEQYF. The DNA read from the CDR3 is TGCAGCGTTCTAGGCGGGGAGACCAACGAG.

In regard to this clone: The CDR3 goes on 3 residues after the read ends, and that part is filled in from the germline J gene. This chain connects TRBV20-1 to TRBJ2-1; D may be TRBD1 (6 bases). V was shortened by 0 bases and J by 8 bases, with 14 bases between the two germline ends. The CDR3 consists of 14 residues. Germline lookup yields CDR1 DFQATT and CDR2 SNEGSKA (reference sequence). CDR3 DNA (partial): TGCAGTGCTAGAGAAGGGAAACAGGGCTATGAG. It is translated as CSAREGKQGYE. The entire CDR3 sequence reads CSAREGKQGYEQFF.

Details on this clone: The read is 3 residues too short to cover the CDR3 end, so that end is filled in from the germline J gene. This chain connects TRBV19 to TRBJ2-5; 9 bases are shared with TRBD2. This CDR3 contains 17 residues. V was clipped by 5 bases and J by 3 bases; unmatched bases: 13. CDR1 and CDR2 from the germline V gene are LNHDA and SQIVND (reference sequence). The sequenced part of the CDR3 DNA is TGTGCCAGTAGTCTCTCCCACCGGGTAGCGGGGGAAGAGACC. Protein: CASSLSHRVAGEET. The whole CDR3 protein reads CASSLSHRVAGEETQYF.

The chain's CDR3 is CSARKRDAYNEQFF. Incomplete CDR3 DNA: TGCAGTGCTAGAAAGCGGGATGCCTACAATGAG. This chain joins TRBV20-1 and TRBJ2-1; the match to TRBD2 covers 7 bases. The sequence runs out 3 residues before the end of the CDR3; the remainder is reconstructed from the germline J gene. CDR1 and CDR2 from the germline V gene are DFQATT and SNEGSKA (reference sequence). Trimming cost V 2 bases and J 2 bases; bases outside gene matches: 3. This CDR3 contains 14 residues.

CDR3 DNA (partial): TGTGCCAGCAGCCGCGACATCAGACAGACAGATACG. Protein: CASSRDIRQTDT. The complete CDR3 reads CASSRDIRQTDTQYF. This chain joins TRBV6-4 and TRBJ2-3; D perhaps matches TRBD1 (5 bases). The missing CDR3 end, 3 residues past where the read stops, is filled in from the germline J gene. Per germline, CDR1 MRHNA and CDR2 SNTAGT. The CDR3 has 15 amino acids. Trimming left V 6 bases short and J 3 bases short, with 16 bases between.

Points on this clone: The read falls 3 residues short of the CDR3 end, and the missing part is taken from the germline J gene. The rearrangement uses TRBV7-3 and TRBJ2-2, with 7 bases that match TRBD1. The germline gives CDR1 SGHTA, CDR2 FQGTGA. Unmatched junction bases numbered 4, after V lost 4 bases and J lost 2 bases. The CDR3 covers 15 residues. The CDR3 DNA, read in part, is TGTGCCAGCAGCTCGGGGACAGTCAACACCGGGGAG. Encoded protein: CASSSGTVNTGE. In full, the CDR3 reads CASSSGTVNTGELFF.

Concerning this clone itself: The read falls 3 residues short of the CDR3 end, and the missing part is taken from the germline J gene. The genes are TRBV2 and TRBJ1-5; no firm D call. V was clipped by 3 bases and J by 0 bases, with 12 bases between them. This CDR3 region has 16 residues. Germline values: CDR1 SNHLY, CDR2 FYNNEI. This chain's CDR3 is CASSEFRSYSNQPQHF. Partial CDR3 DNA: TGTGCCAGCAGTGAGTTCCGCTCCTATAGCAATCAGCCC. Drawing the rest from reference TRBV2 and TRBJ1-5, the complete variable domain is EPEVTQTPSHQVTQMGQEVILRCVPISNHLYFYWYRQILGQKVEFLVSFYNNEISEKSEIFDDQFSVERPDGSNFTLKIRSTKLEDSAMYFCASSEFRSYSNQPQHFGDGTRLSIL.

As to this clone: The read terminates 3 residues before the CDR3 end, so the remaining end is supplied by the germline J gene. This rearrangement joins TRBV19 to TRBJ1-2; tentative D call: TRBD1 (6 bases). From germline, CDR1 is LNHDA and CDR2 SQIVND (reference sequence). The ends were cut back, 9 bases at V and 1 base at J, with 21 bases in the middle. This CDR3 spans 16 amino acids. Incomplete CDR3 DNA: TGTGCCAGCGAAAAAACCGGGACAAAATTTAACTATGGC. The encoded protein is CASEKTGTKFNYG. The CDR3 as a whole reads CASEKTGTKFNYGYTF.